This T cell receptor beta chain came from a study of cytomegalovirus exposure and HLA in healthy donors. Amplification used 60 Vbeta primers and 13 Jbeta primers. Assay: immunoSEQ multiplex PCR; the TCRdb copy retains only in-frame clones and omits some. Among about 31,000 clones, roughly two thirds were seen once, and the ten largest hold about 9.5%. Study-wide findings and caveats: For TCR beta chains, V- and J-gene trimming was later linked to a missense DCLRE1C variant. Using a false discovery rate of 0.05, a later analysis showed that approximately 17,000 TCR beta sequences were associated with HLA alleles. The productive fraction for most TCR beta V segments was about 87% or about 30% in an earlier analysis.

Germline V gene data show CDR1 as SGHNT and CDR2 as YENEEA. The CDR3 covers 13 residues. The trim removed 8 bases at V and 7 bases at J, leaving 8 bases unmatched. This clone was recorded a few times. Its antigen is currently unknown. Specimen: PBMCs. This TCR was sampled from a man aged 40-55 years in good health and CMV-seropositive. The chain uses TRBV11-3 and TRBJ1-5; 7 bases agree with TRBD1. This CDR3 reads CASGPTGWQPQHF. The CDR3 nucleotides read TGTGCCAGCGGACCGACAGGGTGGCAGCCCCAGCATTTT.